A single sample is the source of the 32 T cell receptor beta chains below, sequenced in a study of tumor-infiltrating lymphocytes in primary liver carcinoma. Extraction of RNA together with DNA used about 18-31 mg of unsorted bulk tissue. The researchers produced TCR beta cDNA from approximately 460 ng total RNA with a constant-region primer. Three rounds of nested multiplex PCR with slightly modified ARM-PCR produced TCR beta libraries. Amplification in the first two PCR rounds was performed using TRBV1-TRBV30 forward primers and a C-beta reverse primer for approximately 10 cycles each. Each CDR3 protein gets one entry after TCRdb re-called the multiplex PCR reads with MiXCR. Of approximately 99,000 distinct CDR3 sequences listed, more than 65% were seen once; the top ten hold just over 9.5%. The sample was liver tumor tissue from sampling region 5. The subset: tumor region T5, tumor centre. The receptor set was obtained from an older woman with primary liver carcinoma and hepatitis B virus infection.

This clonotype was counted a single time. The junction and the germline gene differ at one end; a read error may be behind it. The CDR3 here is CAGSSAGQAFTDTQYF. DNA of the CDR3: TGTGCCGGCAGCTCAGCCGGACAGGCGTTCACAGATACGCAGTATTTT. The chain is built from TRBV11-2 and TRBJ2-3; TRBD1 matches 7 bases. Germline lookup yields CDR1 SGHAT and CDR2 FQNNGV. The CDR3 runs to 16 residues. The whole variable domain, remainder taken from reference TRBV11-2 and TRBJ2-3, is EAGVAQSPRYKIIEKRQSVAFWCNPISGHATLYWYQQILGQGPKLLIQFQNNGVVDDSQLPKDRFSAERLKGVDSTLKIQPAKLEDSAVYLCAGSSAGQAFTDTQYFGPGTRLTVL.

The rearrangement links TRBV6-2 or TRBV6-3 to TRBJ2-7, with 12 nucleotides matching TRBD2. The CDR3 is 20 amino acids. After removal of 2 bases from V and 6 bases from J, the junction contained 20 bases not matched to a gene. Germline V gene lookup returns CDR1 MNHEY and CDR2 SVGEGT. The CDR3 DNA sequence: TGTGCCAGCAGTTACCTTGGACAGGGTTTGACTAGCGGGAGAATGGCCGAGCAGTACTTC. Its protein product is CASSYLGQGLTSGRMAEQYF.

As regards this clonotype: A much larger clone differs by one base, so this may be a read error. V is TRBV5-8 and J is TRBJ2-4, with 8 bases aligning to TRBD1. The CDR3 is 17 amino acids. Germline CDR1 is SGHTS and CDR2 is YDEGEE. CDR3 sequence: CASSLDWTGSESYIQSF. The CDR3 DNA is TGTGCCAGCAGCTTGGACTGGACAGGGTCAGAGAGTTACATTCAGTCCTTC.

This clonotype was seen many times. In DNA, the CDR3 is TGTGCCAGCAGCGAAAGGGAGGGGGCGTGGACCGGGGAGCTGTTTTTT. Translating it yields CASSEREGAWTGELFF. The V and J genes are TRBV6-1 and TRBJ2-2; either TRBD1 or TRBD2 may fit D (7 bases each). The CDR3 length is 16 residues. The V end was cut by 6 bases, the J end by 5 bases, with 19 bases between. Germline lookup yields CDR1 MNHNS and CDR2 SASEGT.

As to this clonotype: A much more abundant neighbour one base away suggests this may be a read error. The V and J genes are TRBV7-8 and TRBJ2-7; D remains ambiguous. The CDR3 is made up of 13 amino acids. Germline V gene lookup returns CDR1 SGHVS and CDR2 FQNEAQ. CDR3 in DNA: TGTGCCAGCAGCGACAAAAGCTCCTACGAGGAGTACTTC. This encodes CASSDKSSYEEYF.

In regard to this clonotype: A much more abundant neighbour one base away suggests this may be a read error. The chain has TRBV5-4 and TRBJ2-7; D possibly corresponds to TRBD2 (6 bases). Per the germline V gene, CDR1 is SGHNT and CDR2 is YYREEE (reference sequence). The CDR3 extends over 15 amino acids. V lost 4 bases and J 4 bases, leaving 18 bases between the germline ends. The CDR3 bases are TGTGCCAGCAGCCGTTACGGACGGAGGGTGTACGAGCAGTACTTC. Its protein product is CASSRYGRRVYEQYF. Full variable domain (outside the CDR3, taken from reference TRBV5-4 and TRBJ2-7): ETGVTQSPTHLIKTRGQQVTLRCSSQSGHNTVSWYQQALGQGPQFIFQYYREEENGRGNFPPRFSGLQFPNYSSELNVNALELDDSALYLCASSRYGRRVYEQYFGPGTRLTVT.

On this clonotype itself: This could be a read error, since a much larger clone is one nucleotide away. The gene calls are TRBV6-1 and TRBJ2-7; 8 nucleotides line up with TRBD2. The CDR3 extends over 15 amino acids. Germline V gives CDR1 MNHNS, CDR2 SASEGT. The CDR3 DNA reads TGTGCCAGCAGTGACGTTCCTAGCGGGTTCCCACGAGCAGCCTTC. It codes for CASSDVPSGFPRAAF.

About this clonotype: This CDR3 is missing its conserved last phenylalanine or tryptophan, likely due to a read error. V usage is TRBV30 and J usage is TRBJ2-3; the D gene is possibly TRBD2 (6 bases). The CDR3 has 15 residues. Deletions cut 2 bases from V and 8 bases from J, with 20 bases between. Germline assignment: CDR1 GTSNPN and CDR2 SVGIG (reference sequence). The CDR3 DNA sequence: TGTGCCTGGAGTACGACTAGTCGTAGAGTGGGTACGCAGTATTTA. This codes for CAWSTTSRRVGTQYL.

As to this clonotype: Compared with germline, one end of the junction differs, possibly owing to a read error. The CDR3 is CASCLQGAVRTEAFF. The CDR3 region has the DNA TGTGCCAGCTGTTTACAGGGGGCTGTGAGAACTGAAGCTTTCTTT. The chain employs TRBV28 and TRBJ1-1; 9 nucleotides agree with TRBD1. The length of the CDR3 is 15 residues. Germline CDR1 MDHEN, CDR2 SYDVKM.

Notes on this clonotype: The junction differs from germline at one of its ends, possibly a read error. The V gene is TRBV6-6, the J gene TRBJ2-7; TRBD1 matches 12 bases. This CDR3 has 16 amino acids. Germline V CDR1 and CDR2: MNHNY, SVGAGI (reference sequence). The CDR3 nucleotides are TGTGCCAGCAGTTTCCCCGGGACAGGGGGCAGGGACGAGGAGTACTTC. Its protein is CASSFPGTGGRDEEYF.

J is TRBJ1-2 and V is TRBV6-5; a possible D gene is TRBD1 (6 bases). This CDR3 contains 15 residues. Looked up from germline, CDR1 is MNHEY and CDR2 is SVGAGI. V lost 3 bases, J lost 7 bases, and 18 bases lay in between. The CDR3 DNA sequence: TGTGCCAGCAGTTATCGGGGGCGGAGGACTAGTGGCTACACCTTC. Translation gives CASSYRGRRTSGYTF.

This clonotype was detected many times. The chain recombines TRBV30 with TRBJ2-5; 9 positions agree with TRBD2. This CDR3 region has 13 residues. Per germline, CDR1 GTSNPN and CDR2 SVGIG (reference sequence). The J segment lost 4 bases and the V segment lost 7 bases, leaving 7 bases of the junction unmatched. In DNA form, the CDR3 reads TGTGCCTCACGGCTAGCGGGAACAGAGACCCAGTACTTC. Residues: CASRLAGTETQYF.

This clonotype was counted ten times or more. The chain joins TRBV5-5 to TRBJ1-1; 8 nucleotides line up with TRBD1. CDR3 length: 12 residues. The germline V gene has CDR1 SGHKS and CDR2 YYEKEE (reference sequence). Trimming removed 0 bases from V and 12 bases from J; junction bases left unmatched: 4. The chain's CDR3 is CASSLGQGLPFF. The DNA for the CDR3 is TGTGCCAGCAGCTTGGGACAGGGGTTGCCTTTCTTT.

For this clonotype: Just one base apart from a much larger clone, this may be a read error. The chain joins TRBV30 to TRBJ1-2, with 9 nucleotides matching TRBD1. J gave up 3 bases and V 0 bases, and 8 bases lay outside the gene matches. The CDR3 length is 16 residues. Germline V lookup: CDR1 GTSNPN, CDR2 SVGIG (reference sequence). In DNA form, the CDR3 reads TGTGCCTGGAGTGTACGAGTCCGGGACAGGGACTATGGCTACACCTTC. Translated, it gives CAWSVRVRDRDYGYTF.

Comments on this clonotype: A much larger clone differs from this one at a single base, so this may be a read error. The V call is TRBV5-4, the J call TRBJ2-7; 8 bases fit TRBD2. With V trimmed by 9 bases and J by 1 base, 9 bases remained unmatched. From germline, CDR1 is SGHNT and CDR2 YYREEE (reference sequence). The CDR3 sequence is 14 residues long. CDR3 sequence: CATRTSRRSYEQYF. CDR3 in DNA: TGTGCCACCCGGACTAGCAGGAGATCCTACGAGCAGTACTTC.

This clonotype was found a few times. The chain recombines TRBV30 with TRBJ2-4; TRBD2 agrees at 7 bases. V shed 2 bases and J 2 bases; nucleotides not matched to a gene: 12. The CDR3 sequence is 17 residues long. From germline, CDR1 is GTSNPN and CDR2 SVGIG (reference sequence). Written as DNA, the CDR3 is TGTGCCTGGAGTCCCATCGGGGGGACTATACCCAAAAACATTCAGTACTTC. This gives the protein CAWSPIGGTIPKNIQYF.

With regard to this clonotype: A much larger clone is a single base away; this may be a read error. The CDR3 is CANSRPSPLHF. The DNA for the CDR3 is TGTGCCAACAGCCGGCCTTCACCCCTCCACTTT. The chain uses TRBV14 and TRBJ1-6; D uncertain. This CDR3 spans 11 amino acids. Germline V CDR1 and CDR2: SGHDN, FVKESK. Variable domain in full (rest from reference TRBV14 and TRBJ1-6): EAGVTQFPSHSVIEKGQTVTLRCDPISGHDNLYWYRRVMGKEIKFLLHFVKESKQDESGMPNNRFLAERTGGTYSTLKVQPAELEDSGVYFCANSRPSPLHFGNGTRLTVT.

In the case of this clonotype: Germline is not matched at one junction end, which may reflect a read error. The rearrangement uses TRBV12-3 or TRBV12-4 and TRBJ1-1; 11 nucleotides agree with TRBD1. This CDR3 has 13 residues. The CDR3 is CASRLGQGAMDFF. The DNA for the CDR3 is TGTGCCAGCAGATTAGGACAGGGGGCGATGGATTTCTTT.

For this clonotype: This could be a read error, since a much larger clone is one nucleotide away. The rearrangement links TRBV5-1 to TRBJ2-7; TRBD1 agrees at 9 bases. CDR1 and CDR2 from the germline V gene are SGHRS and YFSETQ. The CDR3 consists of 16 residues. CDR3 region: CANSLGTGGIGYEQYF. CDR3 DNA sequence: TGCGCCAACAGCTTGGGCACAGGGGGCATCGGCTACGAGCAGTACTTC.

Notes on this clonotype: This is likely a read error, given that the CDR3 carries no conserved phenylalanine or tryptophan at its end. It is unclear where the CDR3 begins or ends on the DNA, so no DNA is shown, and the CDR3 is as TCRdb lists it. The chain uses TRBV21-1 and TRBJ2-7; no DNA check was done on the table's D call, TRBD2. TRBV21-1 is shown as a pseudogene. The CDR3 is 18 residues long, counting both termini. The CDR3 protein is CASSTHPGRLAGIGEQYL.

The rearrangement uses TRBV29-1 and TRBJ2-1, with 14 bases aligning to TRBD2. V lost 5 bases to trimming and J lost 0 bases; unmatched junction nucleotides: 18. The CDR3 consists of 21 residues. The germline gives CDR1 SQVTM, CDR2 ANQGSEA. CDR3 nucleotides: TGCAGCGTTCTAGGGTTCCCCAGGACTAGCGGGAGGACGAGCTCCTACAATGAGCAGTTCTTC. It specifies CSVLGFPRTSGRTSSYNEQFF.

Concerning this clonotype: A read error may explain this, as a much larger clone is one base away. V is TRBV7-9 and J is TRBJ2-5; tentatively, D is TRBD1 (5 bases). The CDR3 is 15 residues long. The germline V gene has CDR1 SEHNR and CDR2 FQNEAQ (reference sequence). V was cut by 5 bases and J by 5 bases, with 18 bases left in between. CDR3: CASSPGRTWLETQYF. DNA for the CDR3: TGTGCCAGCAGCCCCGGTAGGACATGGTTGGAGACCCAGTACTTC.

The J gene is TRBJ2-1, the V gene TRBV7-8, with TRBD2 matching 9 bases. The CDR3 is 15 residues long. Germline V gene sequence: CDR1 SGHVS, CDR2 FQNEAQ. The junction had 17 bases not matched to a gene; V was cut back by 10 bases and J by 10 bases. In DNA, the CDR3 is TGTGCCAACAGATGCGGGTCTAGCGGGACTCAGGAGCAGTTCTTC. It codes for CANRCGSSGTQEQFF. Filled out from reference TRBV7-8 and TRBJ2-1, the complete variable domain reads GAGVSQSPRYKVAKRGQDVALRCDPISGHVSLFWYQQALGQGPEFLTYFQNEAQLDKSGLPSDRFFAERPEGSVSTLKIQRTQQEDSAVYLCANRCGSSGTQEQFFGPGTRLTVL.

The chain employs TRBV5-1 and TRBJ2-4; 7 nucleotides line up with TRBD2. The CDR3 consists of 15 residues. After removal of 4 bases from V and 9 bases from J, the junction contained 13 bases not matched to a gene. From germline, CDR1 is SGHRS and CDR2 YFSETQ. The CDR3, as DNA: TGCGCCAGCAGCCAGACTAGCAGGATGAAGAGCATTCAGTACTTC. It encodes CASSQTSRMKSIQYF.

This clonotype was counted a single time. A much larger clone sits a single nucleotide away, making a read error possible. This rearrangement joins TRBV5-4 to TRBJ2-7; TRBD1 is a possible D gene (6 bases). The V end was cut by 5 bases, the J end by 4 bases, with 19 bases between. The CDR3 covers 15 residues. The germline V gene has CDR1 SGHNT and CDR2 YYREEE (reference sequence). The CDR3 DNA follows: TGTGCCAGCAGAAGGGACATGGGAGATTTTTACGAGCAGTACTTC. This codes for CASRRDMGDFYEQYF.

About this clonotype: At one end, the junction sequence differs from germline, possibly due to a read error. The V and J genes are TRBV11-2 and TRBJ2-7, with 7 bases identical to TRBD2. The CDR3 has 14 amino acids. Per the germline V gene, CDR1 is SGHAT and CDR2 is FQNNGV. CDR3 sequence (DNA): TGTGCCAACAGCCACGGGACTACCTCCTACGAGCGGTACTTC. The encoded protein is CANSHGTTSYERYF. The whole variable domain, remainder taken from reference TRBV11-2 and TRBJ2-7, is EAGVAQSPRYKIIEKRQSVAFWCNPISGHATLYWYQQILGQGPKLLIQFQNNGVVDDSQLPKDRFSAERLKGVDSTLKIQPAKLEDSAVYLCANSHGTTSYERYFGPGTRLTVT.

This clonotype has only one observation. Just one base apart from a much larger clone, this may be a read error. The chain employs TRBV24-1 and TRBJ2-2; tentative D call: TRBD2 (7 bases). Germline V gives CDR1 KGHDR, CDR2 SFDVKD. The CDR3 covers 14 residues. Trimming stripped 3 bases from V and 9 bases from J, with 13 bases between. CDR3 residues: CATSDPRGARELFF. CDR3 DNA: TGTGCCACCAGTGATCCTCGGGGGGCCCGGGAGCTGTTTTTT.

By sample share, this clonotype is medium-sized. As DNA, the CDR3 is TGCAGCGTTACCGGGACTAGCGACACAGATACGCAGTATTTT. Translation gives CSVTGTSDTDTQYF. The rearrangement links TRBV29-1 to TRBJ2-3; 10 bases fit TRBD2. V was clipped by 5 bases and J by 2 bases; unmatched bases: 4. CDR1 and CDR2 from the germline V gene are SQVTM and ANQGSEA. CDR3 size: 14 residues.

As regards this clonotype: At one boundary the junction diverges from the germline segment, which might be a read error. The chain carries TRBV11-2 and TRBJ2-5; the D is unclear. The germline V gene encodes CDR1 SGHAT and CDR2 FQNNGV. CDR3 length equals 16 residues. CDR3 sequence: CTSSYSRGSWRETRYF. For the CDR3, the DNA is TGTACCAGCAGCTACTCCCGTGGTAGCTGGAGAGAGACCCGGTACTTC.

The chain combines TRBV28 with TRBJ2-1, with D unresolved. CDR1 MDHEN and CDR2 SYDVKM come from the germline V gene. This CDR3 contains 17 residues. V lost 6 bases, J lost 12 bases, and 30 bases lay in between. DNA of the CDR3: TGTGCCAGCAGCCGACCCTTGGGCTTGGGGTCCCACAGTGGGCAGTTCTTC. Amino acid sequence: CASSRPLGLGSHSGQFF.

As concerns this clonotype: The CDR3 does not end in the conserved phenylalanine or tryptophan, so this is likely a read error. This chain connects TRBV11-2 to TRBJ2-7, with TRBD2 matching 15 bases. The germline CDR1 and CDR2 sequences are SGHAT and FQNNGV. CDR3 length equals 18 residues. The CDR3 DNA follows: TGTACCAGCAGCCCCCGGGGGACTAGCGGGGGGAGGTCCTACGAGCAGTACATC. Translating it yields CTSSPRGTSGGRSYEQYI.

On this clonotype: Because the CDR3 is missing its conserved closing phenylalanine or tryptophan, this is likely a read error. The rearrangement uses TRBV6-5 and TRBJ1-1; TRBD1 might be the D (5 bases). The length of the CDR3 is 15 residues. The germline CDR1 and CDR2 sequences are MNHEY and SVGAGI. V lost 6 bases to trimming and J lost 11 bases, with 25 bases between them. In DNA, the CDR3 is TGTGCCAGCAGCTCCACCCGGGATAGGGTGTCAGGGGCTTTCATT. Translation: CASSSTRDRVSGAFI.